This paragraph covers one T cell receptor beta chain sequence. V lost 4 bases to trimming and J lost 5 bases, with 11 bases between them. The germline CDR1 and CDR2 sequences are KGHSH and LQKENI. The CDR3 has 13 amino acids. The sample is drawn from a study of blood T cell repertoires in COVID-19. The wider study: The study drew acute and convalescent COVID-19 samples from the United States, Italy and Spain.

Sequencing used immunoSEQ multiplex PCR; TCRdb keeps in-frame clones, though not all of them. The sample has over 80,000 clones, 74% seen once; the top ten hold around 3.9%. The gene calls are TRBV18 and TRBJ1-1; TRBD1 is a possible D gene (6 bases). The sample was peripheral blood. The TCR comes from a man in his sixties or seventies with COVID-19, enrolled during active disease. The CDR3 DNA sequence: TGTGCCAGCTCACAGGTGGGGGCTACTGAAGCTTTCTTT. Protein: CASSQVGATEAFF.